A single sample is the source of the 13 T cell receptor beta chains below, sequenced in a study of T-cell memory formation after mild COVID-19. Using its own MiXCR run on the 5' RACE reads, TCRdb lists one record per CDR3 protein. This sample has 400,000 to 500,000 distinct CDR3 sequences, with roughly 18% found just once. The sequenced material came from PBMCs or a T cell subset sorted from them (not recorded which). The receptors derive from a man younger than 35 who had mild COVID-19 (a few samples of this study predate the infection). Cell type and time point are not known.

This chain joins TRBV18 and TRBJ1-1; 7 bases align to TRBD1. The germline V gene encodes CDR1 KGHSH and CDR2 LQKENI. The CDR3 extends over 15 amino acids. V gave up 1 base and J gave up 6 bases; unmatched junction bases: 8. The CDR3, as DNA: TGTGCCAGCTCACCACTGACAGGGTCTTACGCTGAAGCTTTCTTT. Protein product: CASSPLTGSYAEAFF.

This clonotype occurred a few times. The chain joins TRBV15 to TRBJ2-1; 12 nucleotides agree with TRBD2. CDR3 length: 15 amino acids. Germline values: CDR1 LNHNV, CDR2 YYDKDF (reference sequence). The V segment lost 2 bases and the J segment 9 bases; nucleotides outside the gene matches: 5. The CDR3 loop reads CATSRPSGGATEQFF. DNA for the CDR3: TGTGCCACCAGCAGACCTAGCGGGGGGGCCACTGAGCAGTTCTTC.

This clonotype was detected many times. This chain connects TRBV20-1 to TRBJ2-5; perhaps TRBD1 as D (6 bases). The CDR3 spans 15 residues. From germline, CDR1 is DFQATT and CDR2 SNEGSKA (reference sequence). The germline V and J ends were trimmed by 0 bases and 2 bases, with 13 bases remaining between them. This CDR3 reads CSARDMTGGQETQYF. CDR3 DNA sequence: TGCAGTGCTAGAGATATGACAGGTGGACAAGAGACCCAGTACTTC.

This sequence joins TRBV9 and TRBJ2-4, with a weak D call TRBD2 (6 bases). The CDR3 runs 16 residues. CDR1 is SGDLS, CDR2 YYNGEE, per germline. V was clipped by 2 bases and J by 1 base, with 13 bases between them. The CDR3 bases are TGTGCCAGCAGCGTCCAGGGAGGTTTGGCCAAAAACATTCAGTACTTC. Encoded protein: CASSVQGGLAKNIQYF.

This clonotype was seen a few times. V gene TRBV20-1 combines with J gene TRBJ2-3, with D uncertain. The CDR3 consists of 14 residues. V was clipped by 3 bases and J by 5 bases, with 15 bases between them. Germline-derived CDR1 and CDR2 are DFQATT and SNEGSKA (reference sequence). CDR3 DNA: TGCAGTGCTAGTACAAGGGTTCATGGAGATACGCAGTATTTT. Translating it yields CSASTRVHGDTQYF.

This chain uses TRBV5-1 with TRBJ2-5, with 10 positions matching TRBD1. Germline assignment: CDR1 SGHRS and CDR2 YFSETQ. Unmatched junction bases numbered 3, after V lost 4 bases and J lost 3 bases. There are 14 residues in the CDR3. The CDR3 nucleotides read TGCGCCAGCAGCGGACAGGGGGGAAAAGAGACCCAGTACTTC. Its protein is CASSGQGGKETQYF.

This clonotype occurred many times. The chain uses TRBV28 and TRBJ2-1, with D hard to call. CDR3 length equals 12 residues. Trimming took 7 bases from V and 5 from J, leaving 9 bases between them. Per the germline V gene, CDR1 is MDHEN and CDR2 is SYDVKM. CDR3 DNA: TGTGCCAGCATGTGGGGAAACAATGAGCAGTTCTTC. Encoded protein: CASMWGNNEQFF.

The rearrangement joins TRBV7-9 to TRBJ1-1; unclear D gene. CDR1 SEHNR and CDR2 FQNEAQ come from the germline V gene (reference sequence). This CDR3 is 14 amino acids long. V lost 1 base, J lost 7 bases, and 13 bases lay in between. CDR3 sequence (DNA): TGTGCCAGCAGCTTAGTCCCCGGGAGCCTTGAAGCTTTCTTT. Amino acid sequence: CASSLVPGSLEAFF.

The chain joins TRBV6-5 to TRBJ2-7; possibly TRBD1 or TRBD2 for D (5 bases each). Germline assignment: CDR1 MNHEY and CDR2 SVGAGI. Trimming took 5 bases from V and 4 from J, leaving 12 bases between them. This CDR3 spans 13 amino acids. CDR3 coding DNA: TGTGCCAGCAGTCCGGGGCCCTTTTACGAGCAGTACGTC. Protein product: CASSPGPFYEQYV.

The chain employs TRBV19 and TRBJ2-7; TRBD1 is a possible D gene (6 bases). V was clipped by 3 bases and J by 3 bases, with 15 bases between them. This CDR3 has 15 amino acids. Germline lookup yields CDR1 LNHDA and CDR2 SQIVND (reference sequence). Here the CDR3 reads CASSISPGQIYEQYF. CDR3 nucleotide sequence: TGTGCCAGTAGTATCTCCCCCGGACAGATCTACGAGCAGTACTTC.

This clonotype was detected a few times. The rearrangement uses TRBV28 and TRBJ2-4; TRBD1 agrees at 7 bases. The CDR3 spans 15 residues. V shed 6 bases, J shed 7 bases, and the junction held 12 bases outside the gene matches. CDR1 is MDHEN, CDR2 SYDVKM, per germline. As DNA, the CDR3 is TGTGCCAGCAGGTTCCTGACAGGGCCCAGGAACATTCAGTACTTC. This encodes CASRFLTGPRNIQYF.

This clonotype was counted between two and nine times. The chain recombines TRBV7-9 with TRBJ2-7, with 9 bases identical to TRBD1. The CDR3 spans 14 residues. CDR1 SEHNR and CDR2 FQNEAQ come from the germline V gene (reference sequence). The ends lost 6 bases at V and 4 bases at J; junction bases unmatched: 7. CDR3 sequence: CASRFRDRVYEQYV. The CDR3 region has the DNA TGTGCCAGCAGATTCCGGGACAGGGTTTACGAGCAGTACGTC.

There are a few counts of this clonotype. The chain links TRBV9 to TRBJ1-5; possible D gene TRBD1, 6 bases. The CDR3 is 12 residues long. Germline CDR1 and CDR2: SGDLS and YYNGEE. With 7 bases removed from V and 5 bases from J, the gap between germline ends came to 10 bases. The CDR3: CASGDIHQPQHF. The DNA for the CDR3 is TGTGCCAGCGGGGACATTCATCAGCCCCAGCATTTT.